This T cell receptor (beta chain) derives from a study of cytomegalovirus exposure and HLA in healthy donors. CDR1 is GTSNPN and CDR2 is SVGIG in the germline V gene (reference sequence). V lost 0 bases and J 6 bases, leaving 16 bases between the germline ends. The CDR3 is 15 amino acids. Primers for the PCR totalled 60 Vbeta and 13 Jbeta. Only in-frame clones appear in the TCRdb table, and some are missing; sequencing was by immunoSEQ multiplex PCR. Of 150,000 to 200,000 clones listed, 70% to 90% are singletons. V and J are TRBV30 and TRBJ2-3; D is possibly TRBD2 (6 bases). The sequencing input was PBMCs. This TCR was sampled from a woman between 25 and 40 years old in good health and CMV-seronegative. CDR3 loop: CAWSVLAVTVDTQYF. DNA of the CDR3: TGTGCCTGGAGTGTCTTAGCGGTAACGGTCGATACGCAGTATTTT.